This T cell receptor (beta chain) came from a study of response to subunit inactivated influenza vaccine. Using its own MiXCR run on the RT-PCR reads, TCRdb lists one record per CDR3 protein. The sample includes 600,000 to 850,000 distinct CDR3 sequences, around 15% of them seen just once. Concerning this clonotype itself: Its target is unknown.

Study-wide results and caveats: With each seasonal influenza vaccination, the authors suggested, few new T cells are recruited.

The source is a man aged 45-65 years who received an inactivated influenza vaccine. The sequencing here drew on PBMCs from blood, taken 14 to 15 days before vaccination.

CDR3 loop: CASSRERGPAFF. CDR3 sequence (DNA): TGTGCCAGCAGCAGAGAGAGGGGGCCGGCTTTCTTT. The rearrangement joins TRBV7-2 to TRBJ1-1; 7 nucleotides line up with TRBD1. V lost 5 bases, J lost 11 bases, and 8 bases stayed unmatched. CDR1 is SGHTA and CDR2 is FQGNSA in the germline V gene. The CDR3 consists of 12 residues.